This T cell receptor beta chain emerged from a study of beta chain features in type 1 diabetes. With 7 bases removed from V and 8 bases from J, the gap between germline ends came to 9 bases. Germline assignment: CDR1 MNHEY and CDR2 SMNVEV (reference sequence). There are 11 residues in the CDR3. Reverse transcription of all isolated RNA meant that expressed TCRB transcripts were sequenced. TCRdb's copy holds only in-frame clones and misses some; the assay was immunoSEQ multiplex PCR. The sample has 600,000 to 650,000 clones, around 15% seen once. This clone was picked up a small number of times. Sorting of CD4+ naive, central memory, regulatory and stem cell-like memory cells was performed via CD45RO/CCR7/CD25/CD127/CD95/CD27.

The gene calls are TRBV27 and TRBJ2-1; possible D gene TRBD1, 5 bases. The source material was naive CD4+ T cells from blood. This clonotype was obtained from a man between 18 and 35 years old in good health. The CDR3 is CASNRGDEQFF. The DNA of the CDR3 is TGTGCCAGCAATAGGGGTGATGAGCAGTTCTTC.